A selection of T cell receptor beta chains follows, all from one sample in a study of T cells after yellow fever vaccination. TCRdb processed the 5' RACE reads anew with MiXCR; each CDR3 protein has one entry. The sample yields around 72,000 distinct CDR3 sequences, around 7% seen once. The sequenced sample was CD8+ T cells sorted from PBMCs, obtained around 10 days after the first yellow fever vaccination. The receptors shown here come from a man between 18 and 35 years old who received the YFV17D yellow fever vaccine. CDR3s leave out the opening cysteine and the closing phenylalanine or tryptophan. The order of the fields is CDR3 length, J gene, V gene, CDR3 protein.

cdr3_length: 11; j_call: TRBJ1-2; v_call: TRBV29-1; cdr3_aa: SVEDQLRGGYT
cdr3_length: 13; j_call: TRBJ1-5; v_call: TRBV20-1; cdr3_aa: SARDQTAPPGPQH
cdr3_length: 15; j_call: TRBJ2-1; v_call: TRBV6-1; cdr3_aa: ASSKDRLAGGRNEQF
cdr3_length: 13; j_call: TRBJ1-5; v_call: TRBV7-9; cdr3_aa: ASSSSRDGNQPQH
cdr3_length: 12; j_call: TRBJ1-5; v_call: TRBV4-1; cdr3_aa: ASSQDGLRQPQH
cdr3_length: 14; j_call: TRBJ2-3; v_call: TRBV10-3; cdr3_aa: AISGRLGLDTDTQY
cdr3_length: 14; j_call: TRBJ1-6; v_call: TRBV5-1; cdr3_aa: ASSADRGFVNSPLH
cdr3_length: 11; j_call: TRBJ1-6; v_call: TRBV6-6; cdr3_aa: ASRADSLSPLH
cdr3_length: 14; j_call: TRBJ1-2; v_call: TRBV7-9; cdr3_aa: ASSLPKQGSLVGYT
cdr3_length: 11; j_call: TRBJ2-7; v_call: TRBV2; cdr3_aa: ASNGGDYYEQY
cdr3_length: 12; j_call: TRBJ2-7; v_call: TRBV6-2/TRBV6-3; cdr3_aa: ASSLLGGAYEQY
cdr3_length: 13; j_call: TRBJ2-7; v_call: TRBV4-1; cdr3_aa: ASSLTGGHSYEQY
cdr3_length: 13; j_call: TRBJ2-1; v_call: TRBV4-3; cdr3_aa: ASSQDTGGANEQF
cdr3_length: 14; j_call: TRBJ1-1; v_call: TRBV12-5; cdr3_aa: ASGFFVWGRDTEAF
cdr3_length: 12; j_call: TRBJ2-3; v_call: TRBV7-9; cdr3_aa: ASSGGTGTDTQY
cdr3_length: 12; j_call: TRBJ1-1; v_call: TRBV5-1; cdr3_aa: ASQPRPGPTEAF
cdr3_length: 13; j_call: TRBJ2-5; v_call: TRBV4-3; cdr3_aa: ASSPTLKGKETQY
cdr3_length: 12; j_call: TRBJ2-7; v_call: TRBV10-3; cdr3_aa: AISDSARAYEQY